The source of this TCR beta chain is a study of T cells in Graves' hyperthyroidism and ophthalmopathy. The sample holds many counts of this clonotype. Germline CDR1 reads SGHTA; CDR2 reads FQGTGA. The CDR3 runs to 17 residues. The V segment lost 0 bases and the J segment 0 bases; nucleotides outside the gene matches: 2. The TCR beta CDR3 regions underwent amplification using RNA transcripts as the source. First-round RT-PCR with HTBI primers amplified the TCR CDR3 region. TCRdb reprocessed the multiplex PCR reads via MiXCR and lists one record per CDR3 protein. The sample holds roughly 500,000 distinct CDR3 sequences, roughly 15% seen once.

What was sequenced was blood. This clonotype was obtained from a woman aged 25 to 39 with Graves' ophthalmopathy. This chain uses TRBV7-3 with TRBJ2-1; 10 bases agree with TRBD2. CDR3 DNA: TGTGCCAGCAGCTTAACGCCTAGCGGGGGCTCCTACAATGAGCAGTTCTTC. Translated, it gives CASSLTPSGGSYNEQFF.